This TCR beta chain originates from a study of shared clonotypes between healthy human individuals. This clone was found once. Its antigen is still unknown. Broader study findings: The researchers took only blood, and tissue repertoires probably look different.

CD4+ cell separation produced CD45RA+ naive and CD45RA-negative memory subsets. This CDR3 comprises 17 residues. J lost 5 bases, V lost 3 bases, and 6 bases had no gene match. CDR1 is SGHNT and CDR2 is YYREEE in the germline V gene (reference sequence). Genomic DNA of each subset was evenly split across several immunoSEQ plates. Method: immunoSEQ multiplex PCR; TCRdb's copy keeps in-frame clones and lacks some. The table lists around 980,000 clones, approximately 80% of them singletons. The source is a man in his late teens or twenties in good health. Some clones in this sample may be carry-over from other donors' samples. The chain has TRBV5-4 and TRBJ2-2, with 14 bases fitting TRBD2. The sample consisted of memory CD4+ T cells from PBMCs. Subset defined: CD45RA-negative fraction. The CDR3 DNA is TGTGCCAGCAGCTCAGGGACTAGCGGGAGCGGTACCGGGGAGCTGTTTTTT. This translates into CASSSGTSGSGTGELFF.